The sequence of this T cell receptor beta chain was determined in a study of blood T cell repertoires in COVID-19 (TCRdb year 2020). Background on the whole study: Samples from collaborators originated in the United States, Italy and Spain and spanned both the acute and convalescent phases of COVID-19. The dataset comprised deeply sampled blood TCRbeta repertoires from subjects exposed to, actively infected with, or recovered from COVID-19. The repertoires were made available in a free public database intended to serve as a resource for research on the immune response to SARS-CoV-2. HLA class I and class II types, where available, came from metadata supplied by the sample provider rather than from assay-based typing. The sample metadata nearly always contained a de-identified subject ID, COVID-19 status, age in years and sex. Samples came from the ongoing ImmuneRACE study (first 160 participants) plus 1,254 subjects from 6 global collaborators. The material from the prospective study consisted of cDNA or gDNA derived from T cells, B-cell-depleted T cells, or PBMCs. The investigation overall reported the following: The quantity of clinical and demographic metadata differed by source and by participant and was supplied without curation.

Another Seattle source contributed samples from volunteer blood donors who had recovered from COVID-19. Whole blood was collected in K2EDTA tubes by collaborating institutions according to the institutions' own protocols. Collaborator samples were shipped for TCRbeta analysis as frozen whole blood, isolated PBMCs, or DNA extracted from either sample type. The cysteine opens and the phenylalanine closes a CDR3 of 15 amino acids. Solely the CDR3 DNA is kept, with 45 bases framed from the first base. Germline trimming: 5 bases from V, 4 bases from J; junction bases outside gene matches: 7. The germline V gene yields SGHTA for CDR1 and FQGNSA for CDR2. As regards this clone: Its antigen has not been determined. No much larger clone is present one base from it, and per-base qualities are unavailable.

TCRbeta CDR3 regions were amplified from genomic DNA using the immunoSEQ Assay, a bias-controlled multiplex PCR. As for the authors' bioinformatics: Nucleated cell counts per sample were estimated from amplification of reference gene primers within the assay. Sequence reads were collapsed and filtered to measure the absolute abundance of every unique TCRbeta CDR3 rearrangement. For each sample, productive Simpson clonality was calculated by taking the square root of Simpson's diversity index across productive rearrangements. TCRdb retrieved this table from immuneACCESS and kept in-frame rearrangements only. Not all clones are present; in checked studies, unresolved V genes account for under half, and no reason is known for the remainder. The V and J calls and clone size were taken over from that table, and D and trimming were inferred from the DNA. The table for this sample lists about 220,000 clones; 75% to 90% of them were counted only once. Clones ranked in the top ten supply more than 2.5% of the sample.

This TCR came from a woman in her 30s who had recovered from COVID-19. Sequencing input: peripheral blood. The chain was built from TRBV7-2 and TRBJ1-3, with 8 central nucleotides matching TRBD1. The CDR3 is CASSRTGLGGNTIYF. Here is the DNA: TGTGCCAGCAGCAGGACAGGGCTGGGAGGAAACACCATATATTTT.